These 20 T cell receptor beta chains were sequenced from one sample in a study of regulatory and conventional T cells in breast cancer. A single record per CDR3 protein comes from TCRdb applying MiXCR to the PCR reads. The data show around 15,000 distinct CDR3 sequences, with 30% to 35% seen just once and 1.6% held by the top ten. The material sequenced was conventional T cells from blood. These receptors were taken from a female donor in good health.

V and J are TRBV5-4 and TRBJ1-2; D ambiguous. With 2 bases removed from V and 3 bases from J, the gap between germline ends came to 11 bases. The CDR3 is 14 residues long. Germline CDR1 SGHNT, CDR2 YYREEE (reference sequence). The DNA of the CDR3 is TGTGCCAGCAGCTTCCGCGGGAGTGACTATGGCTACACCTTC. Amino acids: CASSFRGSDYGYTF.

This chain links TRBV20-1 with TRBJ2-3, with a tentative D call TRBD2 (5 bases). Trimming cost V 6 bases and J 4 bases, with 11 bases left between them. The CDR3 covers 12 residues. Germline CDR1 reads DFQATT; CDR2 reads SNEGSKA (reference sequence). DNA of the CDR3: TGCAGTGCCCCCCCGGAGGCAGATACGCAGTATTTT. Amino acids: CSAPPEADTQYF.

V is TRBV20-1 and J is TRBJ2-1; 9 positions agree with TRBD1. The V segment lost 5 bases and the J segment 3 bases; nucleotides outside the gene matches: 2. The germline V gene has CDR1 DFQATT and CDR2 SNEGSKA (reference sequence). The CDR3 covers 13 residues. CDR3 residues: CSAGTGFYNEQFF. In nucleotides, the CDR3 is TGCAGTGCTGGGACAGGGTTCTACAATGAGCAGTTCTTC.

The rearrangement links TRBV7-2 to TRBJ1-2; D may be TRBD1 (6 bases). Trimming took off 1 base at V and 8 bases at J, with 14 bases between the two ends. The CDR3 is made up of 14 amino acids. Per germline, CDR1 SGHTA and CDR2 FQGNSA. CDR3 sequence: CASSLDGGARGYTF. CDR3 bases: TGTGCCAGCAGCTTAGATGGGGGGGCGCGAGGCTACACCTTC.

This clonotype has a count of ten or more. This chain joins TRBV29-1 and TRBJ2-1; no clear D gene. V shed 1 base and J shed 1 base, with 2 bases lying between them. The CDR3 is 12 residues long. Germline V gene data show CDR1 as SQVTM and CDR2 as ANQGSEA. The CDR3 sequence is CSVEASYNEQFF. The CDR3 DNA sequence: TGCAGCGTTGAAGCGTCCTACAATGAGCAGTTCTTC.

The chain uses TRBV12-3 or TRBV12-4 and TRBJ2-7; 8 bases are shared with TRBD1. The CDR3 extends over 16 amino acids. With 7 bases clipped from V and 4 bases from J, the junction kept 15 bases outside the gene matches. CDR3 sequence (DNA): TGTGCCAGCAATCCCCGGGGACAGGAGCGCAAGTACGAGCAGTACTTC. This codes for CASNPRGQERKYEQYF.

This sequence joins TRBV7-2 and TRBJ1-2, with D maybe TRBD1 (5 bases). V was pared by 5 bases and J by 3 bases, with 13 bases between. The germline V gene encodes CDR1 SGHTA and CDR2 FQGNSA. This CDR3 comprises 14 residues. The CDR3 reads CASSHRDSYYGYTF. CDR3 nucleotide sequence: TGTGCCAGCAGCCACCGGGACTCTTACTATGGCTACACCTTC.

The CDR3 DNA sequence: TGTGCCAGCAGCTACCCAGCGACGGGGGCCGGGGTATATTTT. Encoded protein: CASSYPATGAGVYF. The chain joins TRBV7-9 to TRBJ1-3, with D perhaps matching TRBD1 (6 bases). V gave up 4 bases and J gave up 14 bases, with 21 bases separating them. The CDR3 sequence is 14 residues long. Germline-derived CDR1 and CDR2 are SEHNR and FQNEAQ (reference sequence).

This sequence joins TRBV28 and TRBJ2-1, with 7 nucleotides matching TRBD1. Germline CDR1 MDHEN, CDR2 SYDVKM. The CDR3 consists of 12 residues. V dropped 9 bases and J dropped 9; count of bases not matched to a gene: 8. The CDR3 nucleotides read TGTGCCAGTGGACAGGTAGGGGGTGAGCAGTTCTTC. Amino acid sequence: CASGQVGGEQFF.

This clonotype came up a few times. This chain connects TRBV20-1 to TRBJ2-3; TRBD1 agrees at 7 bases. The CDR3 covers 14 residues. Trimming cost V 6 bases and J 0 bases; bases outside gene matches: 6. The germline gives CDR1 DFQATT, CDR2 SNEGSKA (reference sequence). CDR3 bases: TGCAGTGCCCTAGACAGGGCAAGCACAGATACGCAGTATTTT. The encoded protein is CSALDRASTDTQYF.

By proportion, this clonotype is medium-sized. The chain couples TRBV12-3 or TRBV12-4 to TRBJ2-7; possibly TRBD1 or TRBD2 for D (5 bases each). V lost 3 bases to trimming and J lost 3 bases, with 15 bases between them. CDR3 length: 15 residues. The CDR3 spells CASSFSGTVGYEQYF. For the CDR3, the DNA is TGTGCCAGCAGTTTCTCCGGGACGGTGGGCTACGAGCAGTACTTC.

This clonotype has just a few counts. This rearrangement joins TRBV7-6 to TRBJ1-4; D is unresolved. Germline V gives CDR1 SGHVS, CDR2 FNYEAQ. The V end was cut by 2 bases, the J end by 0 bases, with 10 bases between. The CDR3 consists of 16 residues. For the CDR3, the DNA is TGTGCCAGCAGCTTATCGGCGGGTTCAACTAATGAAAAACTGTTTTTT. This codes for CASSLSAGSTNEKLFF.

The V and J genes are TRBV7-9 and TRBJ2-7; maybe TRBD1 (6 bases). The length of the CDR3 is 17 residues. V was clipped by 1 base and J by 2 bases, with 18 bases between them. Looked up from germline, CDR1 is SEHNR and CDR2 is FQNEAQ (reference sequence). CDR3 residues: CASSLGGGPPLPYEQYF. CDR3 in DNA: TGTGCCAGCAGCTTAGGAGGGGGTCCCCCTCTTCCCTACGAGCAGTACTTC.

The V and J genes are TRBV12-3 or TRBV12-4 and TRBJ1-2; TRBD1 is a possible D gene (5 bases). CDR3 length equals 12 residues. Trimming left V 6 bases short and J 6 bases short, with 11 bases between. Here the CDR3 reads CASSLKGHGYTF. The CDR3 nucleotides read TGTGCCAGCAGCCTCAAGGGACATGGCTACACCTTC.

This clonotype has only a few counts. The V and J genes are TRBV12-3 or TRBV12-4 and TRBJ1-1, with 7 bases fitting TRBD1. CDR3 length equals 15 residues. The junction had 10 bases not matched to a gene; V was cut back by 5 bases and J by 4 bases. The CDR3 DNA sequence: TGTGCCAGCAGTCCGACAGGGCGAGGGAGCACTGAAGCTTTCTTT. It yields the protein CASSPTGRGSTEAFF.

This chain connects TRBV7-2 to TRBJ2-1; D is unresolved. The CDR3 runs 13 residues. V was shortened by 5 bases and J by 10 bases, with 15 bases between the two germline ends. The germline V gene encodes CDR1 SGHTA and CDR2 FQGNSA. CDR3 sequence: CASSPRRRAEQFF. DNA for the CDR3: TGTGCCAGCAGCCCCAGGCGACGAGCGGAGCAGTTCTTC.

The V gene is TRBV27, the J gene TRBJ2-2; D is ambiguous. With 6 bases removed from V and 6 bases from J, the gap between germline ends came to 11 bases. From germline, CDR1 is MNHEY and CDR2 SMNVEV (reference sequence). The CDR3 is 13 amino acids. CDR3 DNA: TGTGCCAGCAGGGACGGCCGGTCCGGGGAGCTGTTTTTT. Translating gives CASRDGRSGELFF.

This clonotype showed up just a few times. The J gene is TRBJ2-5, the V gene TRBV5-6; the match to TRBD2 covers 11 bases. The CDR3 is 14 amino acids. The junction had 2 bases not matched to a gene; V was cut back by 2 bases and J by 5 bases. Germline CDR1 is SGHDT and CDR2 is YYEEEE. This chain's CDR3 is CASSFSGGGETQYF. The CDR3 DNA reads TGTGCCAGCAGCTTTAGCGGGGGGGGTGAGACCCAGTACTTC.

In this sample, this clonotype turned up once. V usage is TRBV5-6 and J usage is TRBJ1-4; D remains ambiguous. V shed 5 bases and J shed 0 bases, with 5 bases lying between them. Per germline, CDR1 SGHDT and CDR2 YYEEEE. There are 13 residues in the CDR3. The CDR3 coding sequence is TGTGCCAGCAGTGTCCCAACTAATGAAAAACTGTTTTTT. As protein: CASSVPTNEKLFF.

This clonotype is judged medium-sized. The chain couples TRBV12-5 to TRBJ1-2; 8 nucleotides agree with TRBD1. The CDR3 consists of 15 residues. V lost 4 bases, J lost 9 bases, and 13 bases stayed unmatched. In germline, CDR1 is LGHNT, CDR2 FRNRAP. This CDR3 reads CASGSPQGAPSRYTF. The DNA for the CDR3 is TGTGCTAGTGGTTCACCCCAGGGGGCACCTTCGCGCTACACCTTC.